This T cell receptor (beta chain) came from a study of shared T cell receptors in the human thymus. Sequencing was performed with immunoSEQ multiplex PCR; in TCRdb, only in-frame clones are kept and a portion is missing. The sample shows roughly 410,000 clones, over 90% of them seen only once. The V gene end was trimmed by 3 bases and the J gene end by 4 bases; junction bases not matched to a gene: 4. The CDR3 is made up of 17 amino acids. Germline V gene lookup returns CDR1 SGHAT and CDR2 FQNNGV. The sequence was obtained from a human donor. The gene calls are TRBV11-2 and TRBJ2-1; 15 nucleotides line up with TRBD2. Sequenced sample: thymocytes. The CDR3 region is CASSFWTSGRDYNEQFF. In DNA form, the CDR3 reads TGTGCCAGCAGCTTCTGGACTAGCGGGAGGGATTACAATGAGCAGTTCTTC.